The T cell receptor (beta chain) under discussion was sequenced for a study of cytomegalovirus exposure and HLA in healthy donors. General observations from the study: Later analysis placed DRB1 highest and HLA-C lowest in TCR association rates, which differed by HLA locus. The authors confirmed in vitro that three CMV-associated chains were specific for CMV antigens. There were under 200 TCR beta chains listed as cytomegalovirus-associated.

Turning to this clone: What it recognizes is unknown.

Germline V gene sequence: CDR1 SGHVS, CDR2 FNYEAQ. The CDR3 totals 12 residues. V was shortened by 6 bases and J by 5 bases, with 7 bases between the two germline ends. PCR amplification relied on 60 Vbeta primers (plus 13 Jbeta primers). Profiled with immunoSEQ multiplex PCR; TCRdb holds only in-frame clones, not every one. The sample contains 130,000 or so clones, about 80% of which appear only once. This sequence was found in a man in his late teens or twenties in good health and CMV-seronegative. Sample: PBMCs. The chain recombines TRBV7-6 with TRBJ1-4; no clear D. This chain's CDR3 is CASSRQNEKLFF. Written as DNA, the CDR3 is TGTGCCAGCAGTCGACAAAATGAAAAACTGTTTTTT.